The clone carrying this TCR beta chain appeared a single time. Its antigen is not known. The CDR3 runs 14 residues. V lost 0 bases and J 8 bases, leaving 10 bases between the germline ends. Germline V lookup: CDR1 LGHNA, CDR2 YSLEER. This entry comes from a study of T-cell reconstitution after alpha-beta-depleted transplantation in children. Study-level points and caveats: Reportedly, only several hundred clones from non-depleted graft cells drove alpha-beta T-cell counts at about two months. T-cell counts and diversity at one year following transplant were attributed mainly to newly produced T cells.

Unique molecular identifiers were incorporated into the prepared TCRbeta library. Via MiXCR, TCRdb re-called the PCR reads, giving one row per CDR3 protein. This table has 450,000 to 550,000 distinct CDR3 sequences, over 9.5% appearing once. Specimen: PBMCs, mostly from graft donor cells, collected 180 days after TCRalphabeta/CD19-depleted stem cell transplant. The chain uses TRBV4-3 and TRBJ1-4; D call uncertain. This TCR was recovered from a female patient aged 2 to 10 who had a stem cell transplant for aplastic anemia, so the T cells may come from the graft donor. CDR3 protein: CASSQDFGNEKLFF. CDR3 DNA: TGCGCCAGCAGCCAAGATTTTGGGAACGAAAAACTGTTTTTT.